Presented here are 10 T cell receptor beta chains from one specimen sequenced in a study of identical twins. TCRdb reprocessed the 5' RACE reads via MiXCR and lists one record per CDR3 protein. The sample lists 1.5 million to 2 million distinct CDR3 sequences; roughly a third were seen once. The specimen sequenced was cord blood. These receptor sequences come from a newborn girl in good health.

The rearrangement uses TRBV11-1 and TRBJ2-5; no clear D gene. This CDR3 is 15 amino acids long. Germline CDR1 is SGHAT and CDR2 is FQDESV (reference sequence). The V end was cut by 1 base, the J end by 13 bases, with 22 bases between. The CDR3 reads CASSLERAGRDERYF. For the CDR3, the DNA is TGTGCCAGCAGCTTAGAACGGGCCGGTAGGGATGAGCGGTACTTC.

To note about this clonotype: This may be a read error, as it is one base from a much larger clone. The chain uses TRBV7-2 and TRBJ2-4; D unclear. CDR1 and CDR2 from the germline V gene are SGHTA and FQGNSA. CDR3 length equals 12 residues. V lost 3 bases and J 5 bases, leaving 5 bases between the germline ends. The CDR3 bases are TGTACCAGCAGCTTGGCTGAAAACATTCAGTACTTC. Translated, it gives CTSSLAENIQYF.

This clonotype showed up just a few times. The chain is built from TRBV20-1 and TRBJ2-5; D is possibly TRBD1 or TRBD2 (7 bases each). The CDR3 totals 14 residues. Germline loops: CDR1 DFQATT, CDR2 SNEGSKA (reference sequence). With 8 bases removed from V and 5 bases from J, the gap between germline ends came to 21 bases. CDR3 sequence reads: CSQRRGGIVETQYF. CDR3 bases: TGCAGTCAGCGCAGGGGGGGCATTGTCGAGACCCAGTACTTC.

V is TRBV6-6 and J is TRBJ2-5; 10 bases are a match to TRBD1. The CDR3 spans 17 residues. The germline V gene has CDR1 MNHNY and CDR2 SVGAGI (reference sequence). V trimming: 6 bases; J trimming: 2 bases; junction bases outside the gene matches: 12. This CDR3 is CASRPTGTGDPQETQYF. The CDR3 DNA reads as TGTGCCAGCAGACCGACCGGGACAGGGGACCCGCAAGAGACCCAGTACTTC.

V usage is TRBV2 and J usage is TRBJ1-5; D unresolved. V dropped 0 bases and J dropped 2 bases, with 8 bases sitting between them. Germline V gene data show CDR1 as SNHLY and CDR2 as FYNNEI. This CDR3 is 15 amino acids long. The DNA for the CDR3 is TGTGCCAGCAGTGAAGCGCGGTGGGGCAATCAGCCCCAGCATTTT. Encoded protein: CASSEARWGNQPQHF.

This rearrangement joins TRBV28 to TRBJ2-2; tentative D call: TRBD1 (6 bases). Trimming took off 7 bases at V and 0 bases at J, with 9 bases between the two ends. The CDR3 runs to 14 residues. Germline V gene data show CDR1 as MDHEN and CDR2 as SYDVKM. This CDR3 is CASTDSSNTGELFF. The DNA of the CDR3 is TGTGCCAGCACGGACAGTTCGAACACCGGGGAGCTGTTTTTT.

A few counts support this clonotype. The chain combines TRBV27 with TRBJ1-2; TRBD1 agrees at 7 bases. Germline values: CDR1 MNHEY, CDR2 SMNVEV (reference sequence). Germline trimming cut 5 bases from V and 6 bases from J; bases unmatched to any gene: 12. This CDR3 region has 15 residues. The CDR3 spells CASSLDRVHYDGYTF. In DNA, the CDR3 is TGTGCCAGCAGTCTTGACAGGGTTCATTATGATGGCTACACCTTC.

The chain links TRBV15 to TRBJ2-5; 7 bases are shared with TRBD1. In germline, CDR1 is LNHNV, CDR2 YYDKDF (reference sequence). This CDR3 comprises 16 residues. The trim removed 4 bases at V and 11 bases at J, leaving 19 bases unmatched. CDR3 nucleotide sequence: TGTGCCACCAGCACCGGGACAGAGCTCCTGGACCCTATTCAGTACTTC. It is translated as CATSTGTELLDPIQYF.

CDR3 region: CASSSGTGDSKNIQYF. DNA for the CDR3: TGTGCCAGCAGCTCCGGGACAGGGGACTCCAAAAACATTCAGTACTTC. The chain joins TRBV13 to TRBJ2-4, with 10 bases lining up with TRBD1. The CDR3 extends over 16 amino acids. The V and J ends lost 4 bases and 2 bases, in that order; junction bases with no gene match: 5. From germline, CDR1 is PRHDT and CDR2 FYEKMQ (reference sequence).

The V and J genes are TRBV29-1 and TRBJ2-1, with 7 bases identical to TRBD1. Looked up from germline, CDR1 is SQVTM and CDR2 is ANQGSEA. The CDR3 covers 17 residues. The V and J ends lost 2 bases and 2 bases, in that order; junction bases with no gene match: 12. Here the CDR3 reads CSVEPLSRGYPYNEQFF. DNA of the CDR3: TGCAGCGTTGAACCCTTATCCAGGGGGTATCCCTACAATGAGCAGTTCTTC.